The sequence of this T cell receptor (beta chain) was determined in a study of OX40 agonist ivuxolimab in advanced cancers. Study-wide background: Antecedent anti-PD-1, anti-PD-L1 or anti-CTLA-4 therapy was permissible, with around 41% having received some. Study-wide findings and caveats: Clonal expansion by week 6 occurred in CD4+ and CD8+ blood T cells (at 0.1 to 3.0 mg/kg).

As for this clone: Its target is not known.

Anyone with autoimmune disease history or systemic immunosuppression was excluded. Some clones are missing from TCRdb's copy, which holds only in-frame ones; the method was immunoSEQ multiplex PCR. The sample has around 51,000 clones; about 88% are singletons. Here the sequenced sample was CD4+ or CD8+ T cells sorted from blood, taken in a trial of the OX40 agonist ivuxolimab. This clonotype originated in an adult with an advanced solid tumor such as melanoma, head and neck, liver or kidney cancer.

The CDR3 loop is CASSKVGRGGVSYEQYF. CDR3 nucleotide sequence: TGTGCCAGCAGCAAAGTCGGCCGCGGGGGGGTATCCTACGAGCAGTACTTC. V is TRBV21-1 and J is TRBJ2-7; the table's D call of TRBD2 was not tested on the DNA. TRBV21-1 is reported as a pseudogene. CDR3 length equals 17 residues.